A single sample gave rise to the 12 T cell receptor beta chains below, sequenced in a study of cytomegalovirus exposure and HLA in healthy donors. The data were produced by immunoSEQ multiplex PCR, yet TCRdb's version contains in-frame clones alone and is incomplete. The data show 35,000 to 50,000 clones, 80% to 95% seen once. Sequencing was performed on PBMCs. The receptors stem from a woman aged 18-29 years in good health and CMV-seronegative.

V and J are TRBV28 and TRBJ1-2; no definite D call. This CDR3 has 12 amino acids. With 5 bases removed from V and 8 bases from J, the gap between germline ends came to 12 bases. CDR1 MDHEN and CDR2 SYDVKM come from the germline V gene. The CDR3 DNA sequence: TGTGCCAGCAGTCAACCCGGGTGGGGCTACACCTTC. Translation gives CASSQPGWGYTF.

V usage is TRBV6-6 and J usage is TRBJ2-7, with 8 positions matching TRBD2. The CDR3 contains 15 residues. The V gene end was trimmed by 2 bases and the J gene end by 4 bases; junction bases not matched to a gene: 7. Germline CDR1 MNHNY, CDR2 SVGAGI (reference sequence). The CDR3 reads CASSYGAGVVYEQYF. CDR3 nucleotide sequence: TGTGCCAGCAGTTACGGAGCGGGAGTAGTGTACGAGCAGTACTTC.

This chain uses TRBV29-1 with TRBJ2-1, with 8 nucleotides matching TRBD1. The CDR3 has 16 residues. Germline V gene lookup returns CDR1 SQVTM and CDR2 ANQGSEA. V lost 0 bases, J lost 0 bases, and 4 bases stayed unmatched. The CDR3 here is CSVEDPTGGSYNEQFF. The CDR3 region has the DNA TGCAGCGTTGAAGATCCAACAGGGGGCTCCTACAATGAGCAGTTCTTC.

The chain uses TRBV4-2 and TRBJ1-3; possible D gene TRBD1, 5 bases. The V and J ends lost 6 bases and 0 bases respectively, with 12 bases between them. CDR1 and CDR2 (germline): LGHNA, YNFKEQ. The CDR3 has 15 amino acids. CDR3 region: CASSPQVNSGNTIYF. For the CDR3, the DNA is TGTGCCAGCAGTCCACAGGTCAACTCTGGAAACACCATATATTTT.

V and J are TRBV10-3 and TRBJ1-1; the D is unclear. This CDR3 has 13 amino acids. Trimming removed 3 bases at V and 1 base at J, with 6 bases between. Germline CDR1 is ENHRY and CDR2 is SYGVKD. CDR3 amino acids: CAISDTGNTEAFF. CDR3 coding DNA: TGTGCCATCAGTGATACTGGGAACACTGAAGCTTTCTTT.

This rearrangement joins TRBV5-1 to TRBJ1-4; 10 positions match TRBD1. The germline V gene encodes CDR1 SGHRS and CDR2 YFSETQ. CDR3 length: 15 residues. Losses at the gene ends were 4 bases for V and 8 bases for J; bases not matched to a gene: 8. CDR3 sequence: CASSDRTGGAEKLFF. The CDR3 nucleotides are TGCGCCAGCAGCGACCGGACAGGGGGAGCGGAAAAACTGTTTTTT. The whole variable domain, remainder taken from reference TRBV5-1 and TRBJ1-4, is KAGVTQTPRYLIKTRGQQVTLSCSPISGHRSVSWYQQTPGQGLQFLFEYFSETQRNKGNFPGRFSGRQFSNSRSEMNVSTLELGDSALYLCASSDRTGGAEKLFFGSGTQLSVL.

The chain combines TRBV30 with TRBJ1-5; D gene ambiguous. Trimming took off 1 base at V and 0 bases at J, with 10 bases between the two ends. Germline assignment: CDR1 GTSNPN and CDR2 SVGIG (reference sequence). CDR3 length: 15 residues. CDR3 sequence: CAWSEKTYSNQPQHF. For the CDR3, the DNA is TGTGCCTGGAGTGAAAAAACCTATAGCAATCAGCCCCAGCATTTT.

CDR3 bases: TGTGCCAGCAGAACGGGACAAAGCTATGGCTACACCTTC. Translating gives CASRTGQSYGYTF. This chain connects TRBV6-5 to TRBJ1-2, with a tentative D call TRBD1 (6 bases). The CDR3 consists of 13 residues. The V gene's germline CDR1 is MNHEY and CDR2 SVGAGI. V was cut by 6 bases and J by 4 bases, with 12 bases left in between.

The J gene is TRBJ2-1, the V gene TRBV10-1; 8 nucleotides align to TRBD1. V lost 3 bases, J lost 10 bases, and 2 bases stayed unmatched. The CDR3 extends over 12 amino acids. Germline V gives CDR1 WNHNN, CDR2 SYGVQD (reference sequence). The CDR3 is CASSESGGEQFF. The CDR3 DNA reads TGCGCCAGCAGTGAATCAGGGGGCGAGCAGTTCTTC.

The CDR3 loop is CASSPTPGQGRNIQYF. The CDR3 DNA is TGTGCCAGCTCACCGACACCGGGACAGGGGAGAAACATTCAGTACTTC. The V call is TRBV18, the J call TRBJ2-4; 10 positions agree with TRBD1. V trimming: 3 bases; J trimming: 6 bases; junction bases outside the gene matches: 8. This CDR3 has 16 amino acids. Germline-derived CDR1 and CDR2 are KGHSH and LQKENI.

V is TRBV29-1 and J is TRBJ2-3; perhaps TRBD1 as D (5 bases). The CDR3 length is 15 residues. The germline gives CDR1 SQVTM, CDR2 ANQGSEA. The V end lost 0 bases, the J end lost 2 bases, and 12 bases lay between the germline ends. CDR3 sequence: CSVEDGAFNTDTQYF. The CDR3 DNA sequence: TGCAGCGTTGAAGATGGGGCGTTTAACACAGATACGCAGTATTTT.

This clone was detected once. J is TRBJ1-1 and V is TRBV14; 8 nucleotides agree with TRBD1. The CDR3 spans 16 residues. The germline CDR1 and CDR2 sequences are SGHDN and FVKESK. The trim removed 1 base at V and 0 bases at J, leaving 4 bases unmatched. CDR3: CASSQGGRGLNTEAFF. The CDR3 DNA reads TGTGCCAGCAGCCAAGGTGGCAGGGGGCTGAACACTGAAGCTTTCTTT.